A selection of T cell receptor beta chains follows, all from one sample in a study of T cell responses to AZD1222 COVID-19 vaccine. The table came from immunoSEQ multiplex PCR; TCRdb's copy has only in-frame clones and leaves some out. This sample has more than 95,000 clones; 70% to 90% occur once, and the top ten carry about 29%. This specimen consisted of peripheral blood, obtained on day 0 of AZD1222 vaccination. These receptors were obtained from an adult in good health. The CDR3 runs from the conserved cysteine through the conserved F or W. D genes are given only for firm matches. Clone size appears in some rows only: once, few, many, or a class for an expanded clone.

>14|-|-|TRBV7-2|TRBJ2-7
CASSPTLGPYEQYF
TGTGCCAGCAGCCCCACACTGGGACCTTACGAGCAGTACTTC
>14|-|TRBD1|TRBV29-1|TRBJ2-7
CSAKTGQVPYEQYF
TGCAGCGCAAAGACGGGACAGGTACCCTACGAGCAGTACTTC
>13|few|-|TRBV11-2|TRBJ2-7
CASRVDLPYEQYF
TGTGCCAGCAGGGTGGACCTACCCTACGAGCAGTACTTC
>12|few|-|TRBV10-2|TRBJ2-7
CASSGHGNEQYF
TGCGCCAGTTCGGGCCACGGAAACGAGCAGTACTTC
>14|-|-|TRBV6-5|TRBJ1-1
CASSQWGMAGEAFF
TGTGCCAGCAGCCAGTGGGGGATGGCCGGTGAAGCTTTCTTT
>14|-|TRBD1|TRBV5-1|TRBJ1-1
CASRRGGGDTEAFF
TGCGCCAGCAGGAGAGGGGGCGGAGACACTGAAGCTTTCTTT
>13|-|-|TRBV5-6|TRBJ1-2
CASSLNRAYGYTF
TGTGCCAGCAGCTTAAACAGAGCCTATGGCTACACCTTC
>13|-|-|TRBV24-1|TRBJ2-5
CATSTRDQKTQYF
TGTGCCACCAGTACCAGGGACCAAAAGACCCAGTACTTC
>12|-|-|TRBV5-1|TRBJ2-5
CASSLDQETQYF
TGCGCCAGCAGCTTGGACCAAGAGACCCAGTACTTC
>13|-|-|TRBV5-1|TRBJ2-3
CASSFNVGDTQYF
TGCGCCAGCAGCTTCAACGTGGGGGATACGCAGTATTTT
>18|-|-|TRBV5-1|TRBJ1-4
CASSFSGDYWGANEKLFF
TGCGCCAGCAGCTTCTCTGGAGATTACTGGGGAGCTAATGAAAAACTGTTTTTT
>14|-|-|TRBV3-1/TRBV3-2|TRBJ1-2
CASSREGVDYGYTF
TGTGCCAGCAGCCGCGAGGGCGTGGACTATGGCTACACCTTC
>20|-|-|TRBV19|TRBJ2-3
CASSRRGTDYMVSSTDTQYF
TGTGCCAGTAGCCGTCGCGGGACAGATTACATGGTTTCTAGCACAGATACGCAGTATTTT
>14|-|TRBD1|TRBV7-3|TRBJ1-6
CASSFGQENSPLHF
TGTGCCAGCAGTTTTGGACAGGAGAATTCACCCCTCCACTTT
>13|-|-|TRBV5-6|TRBJ1-4
CASSLAGGGQLFF
TGTGCCAGCAGCTTGGCGGGCGGGGGCCAACTGTTTTTT
>18|-|-|TRBV4-3|TRBJ1-6
CASSQDGSLSVYNSPLHF
TGCGCCAGCAGCCAAGATGGGTCACTATCGGTCTATAATTCACCCCTCCACTTT
>13|once|TRBD1|TRBV6-5|TRBJ2-7
CASSKDRAYEQYF
TGTGCCAGCAGTAAGGACAGGGCCTACGAGCAGTACTTC
>18|-|TRBD2|TRBV19|TRBJ2-3
CASSSRPILAGGTDTQYF
TGTGCCAGTAGCTCTCGCCCCATACTAGCGGGCGGCACAGATACGCAGTATTTT
>14|-|-|TRBV6-2/TRBV6-3|TRBJ2-5
CASSKRWLQETQYF
TGTGCCAGCAGCAAAAGGTGGCTTCAAGAGACCCAGTACTTC
>13|-|-|TRBV7-2|TRBJ1-5
CASGQYSNQPQHF
TGTGCCAGCGGACAGTATAGCAATCAGCCCCAGCATTTT
>15|-|TRBD1|TRBV7-9|TRBJ1-2
CASSWRTGPGYGYTF
TGTGCCAGCAGCTGGAGGACAGGGCCCGGCTATGGCTACACCTTC
>15|-|TRBD2|TRBV5-1|TRBJ2-1
CASSLGLAGNNEQFF
TGCGCCAGCAGCCTGGGACTAGCGGGAAACAATGAGCAGTTCTTC
>14|-|-|TRBV30|TRBJ1-3
CAWSRGFSGNTIYF
TGTGCCTGGTCAAGGGGATTCTCTGGAAACACCATATATTTT
>12|-|-|TRBV6-5|TRBJ2-7
CASRTHPYEQYF
TGTGCCAGCCGGACTCATCCCTACGAGCAGTACTTC
>16|once|TRBD1|TRBV5-1|TRBJ1-6
CASSLTAGGSDSPLHF
TGCGCCAGCAGCTTAACTGCAGGGGGATCCGATTCACCCCTCCACTTT
>14|few|-|TRBV19|TRBJ1-1
CASRQTGENTEAFF
TGTGCCAGTAGACAGACAGGCGAGAACACTGAAGCTTTCTTT
>16|-|-|TRBV3-1/TRBV3-2|TRBJ1-5
CASSQDPLGINQPQHF
TGTGCCAGCAGCCAAGATCCGCTAGGGATAAATCAGCCCCAGCATTTT
>15|once|TRBD1|TRBV7-3|TRBJ1-6
CASSYRTGGNSPLHF
TGTGCCAGCAGCTACCGGACAGGGGGCAATTCACCCCTCCACTTT
>14|-|-|TRBV11-2|TRBJ2-7
CASSLFQVSYEQYF
TGTGCCAGCAGCTTATTTCAGGTCTCCTACGAGCAGTACTTC
>16|-|-|TRBV5-6|TRBJ2-2
CASSLGLARNTGELFF
TGTGCCAGCAGCCTGGGACTCGCCCGAAACACCGGGGAGCTGTTTTTT
>15|-|TRBD2|TRBV7-2|TRBJ2-4
CASSTTSGQGNIQYF
TGTGCCAGCAGCACGACTAGCGGTCAAGGAAACATTCAGTACTTC
>16|-|TRBD1|TRBV24-1|TRBJ2-2
CATSGATGVNTGELFF
TGTGCCACCAGTGGTGCGACAGGGGTGAACACCGGGGAGCTGTTTTTT
>15|-|TRBD1|TRBV9|TRBJ2-7
CASSPRGQGFHEQYF
TGTGCCAGCAGCCCCCGGGGACAGGGGTTCCACGAGCAGTACTTC
>16|-|-|TRBV27|TRBJ2-2
CASSFGGGLNTGELFF
TGTGCCAGCAGTTTTGGGGGGGGCCTTAACACCGGGGAGCTGTTTTTT
>11|-|-|TRBV7-9|TRBJ1-2
CASSPGAGYTF
TGTGCCAGCAGCCCAGGGGCCGGCTACACCTTC
>16|-|TRBD1|TRBV9|TRBJ1-1
CASSTRTGAGFTEAFF
TGTGCCAGCAGCACCCGGACAGGGGCCGGATTCACTGAAGCTTTCTTT
>11|-|-|TRBV7-9|TRBJ2-1
CASSSERGQFF
TGTGCCAGCAGCTCCGAGAGAGGGCAGTTCTTC
>14|once|TRBD2|TRBV3-1/TRBV3-2|TRBJ2-5
CASSLRGLQETQYF
TGTGCCAGCAGCCTGCGGGGACTACAAGAGACCCAGTACTTC
>14|-|-|TRBV7-3|TRBJ1-1
CASSPRDGAGGAFF
TGTGCCAGCAGCCCGCGGGATGGAGCGGGAGGAGCTTTCTTT
>13|-|TRBD1|TRBV24-1|TRBJ2-5
CATSDRGGETQYF
TGTGCCACCAGCGACAGGGGTGGAGAGACCCAGTACTTC
>20|-|TRBD2|TRBV7-6|TRBJ2-3
CASSQSGLAGLLASTDTQYF
TGTGCCAGCAGCCAATCGGGACTAGCGGGACTCCTTGCGAGCACAGATACGCAGTATTTT
>13|once|-|TRBV3-1/TRBV3-2|TRBJ2-7
CASSHKTGLEQYF
TGTGCCAGCAGCCATAAAACAGGGCTCGAGCAGTACTTC
>14|-|-|TRBV5-1|TRBJ1-1
CASSLGALGTEAFF
TGCGCCAGCAGCTTGGGCGCCCTGGGGACTGAAGCTTTCTTT
>14|-|-|TRBV5-1|TRBJ2-5
CASSLGDNQETQYF
TGCGCCAGCAGCTTGGGGGACAACCAAGAGACCCAGTACTTC
>13|-|-|TRBV30|TRBJ1-5
CAWSLSVNQPQHF
TGTGCCTGGAGTCTGTCAGTGAATCAGCCCCAGCATTTT
>13|-|TRBD2|TRBV11-1|TRBJ2-7
CASRGGRSYEQYF
TGTGCCAGCAGGGGCGGGAGGTCCTACGAGCAGTACTTC
>17|-|TRBD2|TRBV7-3|TRBJ2-1
CASSSGTSGVSYNEQFF
TGTGCCAGCAGCTCCGGGACTAGCGGGGTCAGCTACAATGAGCAGTTCTTC
>15|-|-|TRBV5-4|TRBJ1-2
CASSLAGHNNYGYTF
TGTGCCAGCAGCTTGGCAGGGCATAATAACTATGGCTACACCTTC
>16|-|-|TRBV3-1/TRBV3-2|TRBJ1-2
CASSQGLQTVNYGYTF
TGTGCCAGCAGCCAAGGCCTCCAGACCGTTAACTATGGCTACACCTTC
>12|-|-|TRBV2|TRBJ1-1
CASIVLGTEAFF
TGTGCCAGCATCGTCCTGGGCACTGAAGCTTTCTTT
>14|-|-|TRBV3-1/TRBV3-2|TRBJ1-5
CASSLRRDNQPQHF
TGTGCCAGCAGTCTCCGAAGGGACAATCAGCCCCAGCATTTT
>15|once|-|TRBV7-2|TRBJ1-4
CASSLGVVANEKLFF
TGTGCCAGCAGCTTAGGTGTGGTCGCTAATGAAAAACTGTTTTTT
>12|-|-|TRBV12-3/TRBV12-4|TRBJ2-2
CASSFHNGELFF
TGTGCCAGCAGTTTCCACAACGGGGAGCTGTTTTTT